A single sample is the source of the 17 T cell receptor beta chains below, sequenced in a study of T cell repertoires in cytomegalovirus infection. TCRdb itself ran the reads through MiXCR, one entry per CDR3 protein. The sample records approximately 500,000 distinct CDR3 sequences, 16% being singletons. Sequencing input: CD8+ T cells from PBMCs. The receptors were sampled from a human donor in good health (CMV status not recorded). Some clones in this sample may be carry-over from other donors' samples.

A word on this clonotype: A junction end diverges from the germline sequence, so it may reflect a read error. V gene TRBV28 combines with J gene TRBJ2-1; 7 nucleotides line up with TRBD2. The CDR3 loop spans 16 amino acids. The germline CDR1 and CDR2 sequences are MDHEN and SYDVKM. This CDR3 reads CASSAYSGSSYNEKFF. The CDR3, as DNA: TGTGCAAGCAGTGCATATAGCGGGTCCTCCTACAATGAGAAGTTCTTC.

This clonotype was seen at least ten times. This chain joins TRBV11-2 and TRBJ1-6, with D perhaps matching TRBD1 (5 bases). Germline CDR1 is SGHAT and CDR2 is FQNNGV. V dropped 3 bases and J dropped 0 bases, with 12 bases sitting between them. CDR3 size: 17 residues. CDR3 sequence (DNA): TGTGCCAGCAGCTTCTGGGACTCGAGCTCCTATAATTCACCCCTCCACTTT. Encoded protein: CASSFWDSSSYNSPLHF.

This clonotype was picked up many times. This chain uses TRBV19 with TRBJ1-1, with 9 nucleotides matching TRBD1. The length of the CDR3 is 17 residues. The J segment lost 3 bases and the V segment lost 5 bases, leaving 13 bases of the junction unmatched. Germline CDR1 is LNHDA and CDR2 is SQIVND (reference sequence). Here the CDR3 DNA reads TGTGCCAGTAGTCCCCGGACAGGGGATACGGCGTACACTGAAGCTTTCTTT. Translating gives CASSPRTGDTAYTEAFF.

This rearrangement joins TRBV11-3 to TRBJ2-3, with 7 positions matching TRBD2. Germline V gives CDR1 SGHNT, CDR2 YENEEA. The J segment lost 0 bases and the V segment lost 3 bases, leaving 6 bases of the junction unmatched. The CDR3 runs to 16 residues. Here the CDR3 reads CASSFHLAASTDTQYF. CDR3 DNA sequence: TGTGCCAGCAGCTTTCATCTAGCGGCTAGCACAGATACGCAGTATTTT. Looking up the rest from reference TRBV11-3 and TRBJ2-3 gives the full variable domain: EAGVVQSPRYKIIEKKQPVAFWCNPISGHNTLYWYLQNLGQGPELLIRYENEEAVDDSQLPKDRFSAERLKGVDSTLKIQPAELGDSAVYLCASSFHLAASTDTQYFGPGTRLTVL.

The chain links TRBV9 to TRBJ1-1, with a weak D call TRBD1 (5 bases). The CDR3 extends over 15 amino acids. Germline assignment: CDR1 SGDLS and CDR2 YYNGEE. V was pared by 0 bases and J by 6 bases, with 15 bases between. This chain's CDR3 is CASSVAQGGYAEAFF. CDR3 DNA sequence: TGTGCCAGCAGCGTAGCTCAGGGAGGGTACGCTGAAGCTTTCTTT.

The CDR3 coding sequence is TGTGCCAGCAGTCCCCGACTAGCGAGAGATACGCAGTATTTT. Amino acids: CASSPRLARDTQYF. This sequence joins TRBV27 and TRBJ2-3, with TRBD2 matching over 8 bases. Losses at the gene ends were 5 bases for V and 5 bases for J; bases not matched to a gene: 6. CDR3 length equals 14 residues. The germline gives CDR1 MNHEY, CDR2 SMNVEV (reference sequence).

This clonotype was observed many times. The chain is built from TRBV11-3 and TRBJ2-1, with D uncertain. The CDR3 spans 16 residues. V lost 3 bases to trimming and J lost 3 bases, with 15 bases between them. Germline lookup yields CDR1 SGHNT and CDR2 YENEEA. The CDR3 DNA reads as TGTGCCAGCAGCTTCCCCGAAGGTACCAGCTACAATGAGCAGTTCTTC. Encoded protein: CASSFPEGTSYNEQFF.

The table lists this clonotype with many counts. The chain joins TRBV7-8 to TRBJ2-7, with D possibly being TRBD1 or TRBD2 (6 bases each). Germline V gene data show CDR1 as SGHVS and CDR2 as FQNEAQ. The CDR3 length is 15 residues. Deletions cut 5 bases from V and 2 bases from J, with 16 bases between. CDR3 sequence (DNA): TGTGCCAGCAGCCCCCCTGGGGGGCGAACCTACGAGCAGTACTTC. It yields the protein CASSPPGGRTYEQYF.

The sample holds many counts of this clonotype. The chain has TRBV11-2 and TRBJ2-1, with no clear D. The V end was cut by 4 bases, the J end by 10 bases, with 11 bases between. Germline V gene data show CDR1 as SGHAT and CDR2 as FQNNGV. The CDR3 extends over 12 amino acids. The CDR3 spells CASSSRVGEQFF. CDR3 DNA: TGTGCCAGCAGCTCGCGAGTGGGGGAGCAGTTCTTC.

This clonotype has just a few counts. The chain employs TRBV6-1 and TRBJ2-7; D is ambiguous. CDR3 size: 16 residues. Looked up from germline, CDR1 is MNHNS and CDR2 is SASEGT. Trimming pared 2 bases from V and 0 bases from J, leaving 14 bases between. CDR3 in DNA: TGTGCCAGCAGTGAAAATGTCCAGGATCCCTCCTACGAGCAGTACTTC. The encoded protein is CASSENVQDPSYEQYF.

This clonotype was observed many times. V usage is TRBV7-2 and J usage is TRBJ1-5; the D is unclear. The CDR3 length is 14 residues. Trimming left V 6 bases short and J 1 base short, with 10 bases between. CDR1 and CDR2 from the germline V gene are SGHTA and FQGNSA. The CDR3 protein is CASSPSGSNQPQHF. CDR3 DNA: TGTGCCAGCAGTCCTTCAGGAAGCAATCAGCCCCAGCATTTT.

In this sample, this clonotype turned up a few times. V usage is TRBV23-1 and J usage is TRBJ2-1; 10 bases line up with TRBD1. TRBV23-1 is flagged as an ORF with uncertain function. The CDR3 spans 19 residues. J was trimmed by 3 bases and V by 0 bases; bases with no gene match: 11. CDR3 sequence: CASSQSRTGGKGVYNEQFF. The CDR3 DNA follows: TGCGCCAGCAGTCAATCGAGGACAGGGGGGAAGGGAGTCTACAATGAGCAGTTCTTC.

This clonotype showed up many times. This chain uses TRBV27 with TRBJ2-1; 7 bases match TRBD2. Germline V gene lookup returns CDR1 MNHEY and CDR2 SMNVEV (reference sequence). After removal of 6 bases from V and 9 bases from J, the junction contained 17 bases not matched to a gene. The CDR3 has 16 amino acids. The CDR3, as DNA: TGTGCCAGCAGCCGGCCTAGCGGCTATGCCGGAGGTGAGCAGTTCTTC. It is translated as CASSRPSGYAGGEQFF.

The rearrangement joins TRBV7-9 to TRBJ2-2, with D uncertain. The CDR3 is 16 amino acids. The V gene lost 5 bases and the J gene lost 0 bases, with 13 bases spanning the gap. Germline V gene lookup returns CDR1 SEHNR and CDR2 FQNEAQ (reference sequence). This CDR3 is CASSPVWGTNTGELFF. The CDR3 nucleotides read TGTGCCAGCAGCCCGGTCTGGGGAACGAACACCGGGGAGCTGTTTTTT.

This clonotype was seen at least ten times. As DNA, the CDR3 is TGTGCCAGCAGCAAAGGTGGCGACGGGGAGCTGTTTTTT. Translation: CASSKGGDGELFF. This chain connects TRBV7-3 to TRBJ2-2; D not certain. Germline V gene data show CDR1 as SGHTA and CDR2 as FQGTGA. V shed 5 bases and J shed 7 bases, with 11 bases lying between them. The CDR3 has 13 residues.

This clonotype was detected ten times or more. The chain links TRBV11-2 to TRBJ2-1; D gene unclear. This CDR3 region has 14 residues. V was clipped by 0 bases and J by 7 bases, with 10 bases between them. Germline CDR1 reads SGHAT; CDR2 reads FQNNGV. The CDR3 loop reads CASSLDRAANEQFF. In DNA form, the CDR3 reads TGTGCCAGCAGCTTAGATCGGGCAGCGAATGAGCAGTTCTTC.

This clonotype was counted only a few times. This sequence joins TRBV19 and TRBJ1-5, with 9 bases lining up with TRBD1. This CDR3 is built from 14 residues. Germline loops: CDR1 LNHDA, CDR2 SQIVND (reference sequence). The V and J ends lost 1 base and 6 bases, in that order; junction bases with no gene match: 1. This CDR3 reads CASSIGDRVQPQHF. In DNA form, the CDR3 reads TGTGCCAGTAGTATAGGGGACAGGGTTCAGCCCCAGCATTTT.